The 6 T cell receptor beta chains below were found in one sample sequenced in a study of a mutant IDH1 vaccine in newly diagnosed glioma. The time point was: week 23, last vaccination. A single vaccine dose contained 300 ug of mutant IDH1 20-mer peptide, and topical imiquimod was used with it. The repertoire was sequenced with immunoSEQ multiplex PCR; TCRdb's copy has only in-frame clones and lacks some. The table shows roughly 43,000 clones, with about 76% occurring only once. These receptors' antigens are unknown. The sample here was PBMCs, taken from a glioma patient whose treatment included an IDH1 peptide vaccine. These receptors all come from a man between 45 and 60 years old with glioma.

This rearrangement joins TRBV6-5 to TRBJ1-5; D ambiguous. Germline assignment: CDR1 MNHEY and CDR2 SVGAGI. V shed 3 bases and J shed 0 bases, with 9 bases lying between them. The CDR3 loop spans 15 amino acids. CDR3 DNA sequence: TGTGCCAGCAGTTATGCGCGGAATAGCAATCAGCCCCAGCATTTT. It specifies CASSYARNSNQPQHF.

The CDR3 coding sequence is TGTGCCAGCAGCGTAGAGGCTAGCACAAGCACAGATACGCAGTATTTT. It encodes CASSVEASTSTDTQYF. V is TRBV9 and J is TRBJ2-3; D perhaps matches TRBD2 (5 bases). CDR1 and CDR2 (germline): SGDLS, YYNGEE. CDR3 length: 16 residues. The germline V and J ends were trimmed by 0 bases and 0 bases, with 11 bases remaining between them.

This clone has more than one count but fewer than ten. V usage is TRBV29-1 and J usage is TRBJ2-5; D is tentatively TRBD1 or TRBD2 (5 bases each). The CDR3 extends over 14 amino acids. CDR1 and CDR2 from the germline V gene are SQVTM and ANQGSEA. Trimming cost V 2 bases and J 5 bases, with 15 bases left between them. This chain's CDR3 is CSVESLGTGETQYF. CDR3 bases: TGCAGCGTTGAATCGTTAGGGACGGGGGAGACCCAGTACTTC.

This clone appeared once. The chain uses TRBV5-4 and TRBJ2-1; 10 positions agree with TRBD1. Germline-derived CDR1 and CDR2 are SGHNT and YYREEE (reference sequence). J gave up 4 bases and V 3 bases, and 10 bases lay outside the gene matches. This CDR3 region has 17 residues. For the CDR3, the DNA is TGTGCCAGCAGCTCCCTAACCGGGACAGGGGAATACAATGAGCAGTTCTTC. It codes for CASSSLTGTGEYNEQFF. Complete variable domain (other parts from reference TRBV5-4 and TRBJ2-1): ETGVTQSPTHLIKTRGQQVTLRCSSQSGHNTVSWYQQALGQGPQFIFQYYREEENGRGNFPPRFSGLQFPNYSSELNVNALELDDSALYLCASSSLTGTGEYNEQFFGPGTRLTVL.

The chain has TRBV6-4 and TRBJ2-7, with D possibly matching TRBD2 (5 bases). The CDR3 consists of 14 residues. Germline values: CDR1 MRHNA, CDR2 SNTAGT. With 7 bases removed from V and 3 bases from J, the gap between germline ends came to 16 bases. CDR3 nucleotide sequence: TGTGCCAGCATCACGACAAGGGAGCACTACGAGCAGTACTTC. This encodes CASITTREHYEQYF.

The chain combines TRBV4-1 with TRBJ1-1; D is undetermined. The V end was cut by 0 bases, the J end by 7 bases, with 18 bases between. Germline CDR1 reads MGHRA; CDR2 reads YSYEKL. CDR3 length equals 16 residues. Here the CDR3 DNA reads TGCGCCAGCAGCCAAGATCTTTCGGAAACGGGAATTGAAGCTTTCTTT. It specifies CASSQDLSETGIEAFF.